This T cell receptor beta chain originates from a study of tumor and adjacent non-tumor tissue in lung cancer. Overall study context: Aged about 30 to 76 years, patients included 10 men and five or six women with stage I to III disease. Study results and caveats: Tumor repertoires had a smaller top 100 clone share than normal lung.

Three rounds of nested PCR, following a modified ARM-PCR protocol, produced the TCRbeta library. Using its own MiXCR run on the multiplex PCR reads, TCRdb lists one record per CDR3 protein. This sample has about 110,000 distinct CDR3 sequences, with 60% to 65% found just once. This CDR3 is built from 13 residues. The ends were cut back, 7 bases at V and 0 bases at J, with 7 bases in the middle. Germline V gene sequence: CDR1 SGHTA, CDR2 FQGNSA. No cell sorting was done before RNA was extracted from the tissue. Distant lung tissue was collected more than 3 cm away from the tumor edge. Worth noting for this clonotype: Its specificity is not known.

The source of this sequence is a man between 60 and 70 years old with non-small cell lung cancer. This chain uses TRBV7-2 with TRBJ1-3; D unclear. Sequenced material: distant non-tumor lung tissue. The CDR3: CASNQDSGNTIYF. Here the CDR3 DNA reads TGTGCCAGCAACCAGGACTCTGGAAACACCATATATTTT.